The present entry profiles one T cell receptor (beta chain) with its context. Original processing methods: By means of reference gene primer amplification, nucleated cell counts were estimated. TCRdb keeps only in-frame clones here, not all; method: immunoSEQ multiplex PCR. V and J calls and clone size come straight from that table; D and trimming were deduced from the DNA. Of hundreds of thousands of clones in the sample, 70% to 90% were seen once. The data belong to a study of blood T cell repertoires in COVID-19. Study overall: The United States, Italy and Spain provided the acute and convalescent COVID-19 samples.

CDR3 length: 17 amino acids. In germline, CDR1 is SGHRS, CDR2 YFSETQ. J lost 1 base, V lost 4 bases, and 8 bases had no gene match. V is TRBV5-1 and J is TRBJ2-3; 11 nucleotides line up with TRBD2. Source material: peripheral blood. This TCR came from a woman in her forties or fifties with acute or convalescent COVID-19. Here the CDR3 reads CASSHPLAGGRTDTQYF. Here the CDR3 DNA reads TGCGCCAGCAGCCACCCCCTAGCGGGGGGCCGCACAGATACGCAGTATTTT. Using reference TRBV5-1 and TRBJ2-3 for the parts outside the CDR3, the full variable domain is KAGVTQTPRYLIKTRGQQVTLSCSPISGHRSVSWYQQTPGQGLQFLFEYFSETQRNKGNFPGRFSGRQFSNSRSEMNVSTLELGDSALYLCASSHPLAGGRTDTQYFGPGTRLTVL.